The T cell receptor beta chain described here comes from a study of OX40 agonist ivuxolimab in advanced cancers. Whole-study results and caveats: More expanded clones were seen, on average, in CD8+ T cells than in CD4+. Blood T cells, both CD4+ and CD8+, expanded clonally by week 6 at 0.1 to 3.0 mg/kg.

Sequencing was performed with immunoSEQ multiplex PCR; in TCRdb, only in-frame clones are kept and a portion is missing. The repertoire consists of tens of thousands of clones, with approximately 81% occurring once and the leading ten covering 37%. CDR3 length: 15 residues. Germline V gives CDR1 SEHNR, CDR2 FQNEAQ (reference sequence). Between the trimmed V and J ends, which lost 6 bases and 0 bases, there was a span of 12 bases. Points on this clone: Its antigen is unidentified.

This chain connects TRBV7-9 to TRBJ1-3; possibly TRBD1 for D (5 bases). The material sequenced was CD4+ or CD8+ T cells sorted from blood, taken in a trial of the OX40 agonist ivuxolimab. The clonotype was recovered from an adult with an advanced solid tumor such as melanoma, head and neck, liver or kidney cancer. CDR3 protein: CASSGQGDSGNTIYF. The CDR3, as DNA: TGTGCCAGCAGTGGTCAGGGAGACTCTGGAAACACCATATATTTT.